This T cell receptor (beta chain) was sequenced in a study of T cell responses to AZD1222 COVID-19 vaccine. Study-level background: Recipients boosted at about 4 weeks or about 12 weeks are pooled. Overall study results and limits: The study sampled repertoires only after the peak T cell response.

With V trimmed by 6 bases and J by 4 bases, 4 bases remained unmatched. This CDR3 spans 13 amino acids. CDR1 and CDR2 from the germline V gene are MNHEY and SVGAGI. TCRdb's copy holds only in-frame clones and misses some; the assay was immunoSEQ multiplex PCR. This table holds around 200,000 clones, just over 85% found once. Concerning this clone: Its specificity is not known.

This TCR was sampled from an adult in good health. The rearrangement joins TRBV6-5 to TRBJ1-1; 8 positions agree with TRBD1. This sample comprised peripheral blood, obtained on day 0 of AZD1222 vaccination. CDR3 DNA: TGTGCCAGCAGGGACAGGGCTGTCACTGAAGCTTTCTTT. It encodes CASRDRAVTEAFF.